This T cell receptor (beta chain) was captured by sequencing in a study of T cells expressing NK-cell markers. About the study: Of eight sequenced donors, seven were HCMV-seropositive and one HCMV-seronegative.

This CDR3 spans 12 amino acids. The V gene's germline CDR1 is MNHNS and CDR2 SASEGT. The authors generated TCR beta cDNA through 5'RACE template switching with UMIs. TCRdb re-analyzed the 5' RACE reads; it lists each CDR3 protein once, without DNA. This sample's table has about 21,000 distinct CDR3 sequences. The receptor was derived from a man aged 18-70 years in good health. Sequencing used blood T cells: a sorted CD56 or NKG2C T cell subset, CD4+ or CD8+ T cells, or bulk PBMC T cells (not recorded which). The V gene is TRBV6-1, the J gene TRBJ1-1; the TCRdb D gene call, TRBD1, has no DNA to confirm it. CDR3 in amino acids: CASIQGATEAFF.